The entry below gives a single T cell receptor (beta chain) sequence along with its context. The antigen is not known. The germline CDR1 and CDR2 sequences are SGHTA and FQGNSA. This CDR3 is 15 amino acids long. The ends were cut back, 0 bases at V and 3 bases at J, with 6 bases in the middle. This sample was included in a study of OX40 agonist ivuxolimab in advanced cancers. Regarding the study as a whole: Expanded clones tended on average to be more numerous among CD8+ T cells than CD4+. At 0.1 to 3.0 mg/kg and by week 6, CD4+ and CD8+ T cells in the blood had expanded clonally.

Repertoires were generated with immunoSEQ multiplex PCR, while TCRdb's copy carries only in-frame clones and drops some. Of roughly 52,000 clones listed, 77% were seen once; the top ten hold roughly 6.3%. The chain has TRBV7-2 and TRBJ1-6; D remains ambiguous. Sequencing was performed on CD4+ or CD8+ T cells sorted from blood, taken in a trial of the OX40 agonist ivuxolimab. The receptor was derived from an adult with an advanced solid tumor such as melanoma, head and neck, liver or kidney cancer. The CDR3 loop reads CASSLARGYNSPLHF. In DNA, the CDR3 is TGTGCCAGCAGCTTAGCTCGGGGCTATAATTCACCCCTCCACTTT.